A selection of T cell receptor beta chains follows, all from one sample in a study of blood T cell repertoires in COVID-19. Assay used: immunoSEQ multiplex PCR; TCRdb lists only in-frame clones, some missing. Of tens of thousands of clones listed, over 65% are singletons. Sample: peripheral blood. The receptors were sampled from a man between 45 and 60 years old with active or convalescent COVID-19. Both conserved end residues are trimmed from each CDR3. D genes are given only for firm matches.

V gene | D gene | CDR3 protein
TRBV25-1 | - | ASSEFAARFANTGELF
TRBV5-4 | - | ASSPGQSSYNSPLH
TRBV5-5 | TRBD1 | ASSRDSTGAKYYGYT
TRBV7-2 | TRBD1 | ASSRGTGGIETQY
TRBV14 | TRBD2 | ASSQDPASGDADTQY
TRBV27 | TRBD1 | ASSTTDRYSYEQY
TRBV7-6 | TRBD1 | ASSLETGANTIY
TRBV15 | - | ATSRDRGLALEQF
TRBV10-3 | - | AISESGLRPEQF
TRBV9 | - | ASSPPWEDAEAF
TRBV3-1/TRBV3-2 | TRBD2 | ASSQGPGGGELF
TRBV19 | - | ASKPTGSSGNTIY
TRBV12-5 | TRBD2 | ASGLVLPLVGRGGADTQY
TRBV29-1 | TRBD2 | SVQGLAGGLAYEQY
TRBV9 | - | ASSVGGGTNEQF
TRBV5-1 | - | ASSLGRGIGTDTQY
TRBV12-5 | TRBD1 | ASGLGRDRGRNQPQH
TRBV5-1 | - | ASSLHNEQF